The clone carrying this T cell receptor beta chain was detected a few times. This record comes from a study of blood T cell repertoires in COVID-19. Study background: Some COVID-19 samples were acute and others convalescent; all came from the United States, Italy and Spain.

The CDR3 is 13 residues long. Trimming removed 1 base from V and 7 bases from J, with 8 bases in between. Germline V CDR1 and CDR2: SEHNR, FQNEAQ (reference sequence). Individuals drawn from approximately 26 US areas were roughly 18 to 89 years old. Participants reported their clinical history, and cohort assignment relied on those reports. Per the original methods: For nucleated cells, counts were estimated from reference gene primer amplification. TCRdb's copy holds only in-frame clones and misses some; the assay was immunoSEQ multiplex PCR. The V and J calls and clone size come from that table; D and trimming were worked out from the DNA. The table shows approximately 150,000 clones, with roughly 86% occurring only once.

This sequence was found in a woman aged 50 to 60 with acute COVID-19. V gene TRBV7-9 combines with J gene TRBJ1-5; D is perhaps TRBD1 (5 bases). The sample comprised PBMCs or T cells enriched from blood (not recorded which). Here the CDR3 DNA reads TGTGCCAGCAGCTTAGAACGGGGGCAGCCCCAGCATTTT. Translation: CASSLERGQPQHF.